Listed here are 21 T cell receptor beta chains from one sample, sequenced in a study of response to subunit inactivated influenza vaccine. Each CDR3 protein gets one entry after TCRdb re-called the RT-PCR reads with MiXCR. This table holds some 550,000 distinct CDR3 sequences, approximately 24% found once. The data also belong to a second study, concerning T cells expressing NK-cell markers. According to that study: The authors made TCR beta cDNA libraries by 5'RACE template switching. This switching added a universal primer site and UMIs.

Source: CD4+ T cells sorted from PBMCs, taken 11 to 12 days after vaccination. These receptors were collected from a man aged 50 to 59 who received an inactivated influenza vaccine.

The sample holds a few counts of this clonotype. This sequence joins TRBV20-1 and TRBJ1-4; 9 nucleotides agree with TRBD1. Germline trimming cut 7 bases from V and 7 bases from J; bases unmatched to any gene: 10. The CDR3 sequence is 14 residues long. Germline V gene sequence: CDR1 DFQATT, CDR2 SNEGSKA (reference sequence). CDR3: CSGITGGQGEKLFF. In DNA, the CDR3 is TGCAGTGGGATCACAGGGGGCCAGGGTGAAAAACTGTTTTTT.

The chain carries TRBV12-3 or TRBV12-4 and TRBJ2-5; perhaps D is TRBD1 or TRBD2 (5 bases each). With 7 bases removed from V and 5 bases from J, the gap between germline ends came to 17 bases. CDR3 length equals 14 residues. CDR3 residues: CASTNERGLETQYF. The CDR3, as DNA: TGTGCCAGCACCAACGAGAGGGGTTTGGAGACCCAGTACTTC.

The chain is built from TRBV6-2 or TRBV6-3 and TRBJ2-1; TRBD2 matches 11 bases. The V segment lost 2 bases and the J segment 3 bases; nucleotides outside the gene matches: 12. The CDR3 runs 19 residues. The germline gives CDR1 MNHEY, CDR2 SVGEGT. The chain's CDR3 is CASSYPLAGGSSGYNEQFF. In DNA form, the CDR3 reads TGTGCCAGCAGTTACCCCCTAGCGGGAGGCTCGAGCGGCTACAATGAGCAGTTCTTC.

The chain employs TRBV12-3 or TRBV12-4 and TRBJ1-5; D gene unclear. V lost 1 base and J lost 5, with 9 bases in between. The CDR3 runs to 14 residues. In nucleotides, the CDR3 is TGTGCCAGCAGTTTAGTGTGGGGAGATCAGCCCCAGCATTTT. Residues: CASSLVWGDQPQHF.

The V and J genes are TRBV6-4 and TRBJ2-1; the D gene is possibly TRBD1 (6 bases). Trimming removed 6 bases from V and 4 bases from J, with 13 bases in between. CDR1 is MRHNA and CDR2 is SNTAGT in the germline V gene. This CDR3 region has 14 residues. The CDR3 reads CASSRDMRYNEQFF. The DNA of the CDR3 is TGTGCCAGCAGCCGGGACATGAGGTACAATGAGCAGTTCTTC.

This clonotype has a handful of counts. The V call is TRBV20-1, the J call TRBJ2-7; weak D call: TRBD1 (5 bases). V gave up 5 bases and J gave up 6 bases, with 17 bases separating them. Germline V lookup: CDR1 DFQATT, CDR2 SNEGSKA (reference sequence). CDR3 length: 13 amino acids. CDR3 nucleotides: TGCAGTGCTCCCCCCCCTCCTAGGGGCGAGCAGTACTTC. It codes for CSAPPPPRGEQYF.

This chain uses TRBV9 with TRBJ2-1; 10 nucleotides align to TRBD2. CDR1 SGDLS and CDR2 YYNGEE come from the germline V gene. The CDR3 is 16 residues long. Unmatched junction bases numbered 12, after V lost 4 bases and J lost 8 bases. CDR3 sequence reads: CASSLSGGTLRDEQFF. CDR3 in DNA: TGTGCCAGCAGCCTTAGCGGGGGGACCCTCAGGGATGAGCAGTTCTTC.

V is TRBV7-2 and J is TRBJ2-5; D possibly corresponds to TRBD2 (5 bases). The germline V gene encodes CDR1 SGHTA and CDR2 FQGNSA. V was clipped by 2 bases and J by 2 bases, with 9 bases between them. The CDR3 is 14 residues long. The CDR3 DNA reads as TGTGCCAGCAGCTTATCGGGATTACAAGAGACCCAGTACTTC. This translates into CASSLSGLQETQYF.

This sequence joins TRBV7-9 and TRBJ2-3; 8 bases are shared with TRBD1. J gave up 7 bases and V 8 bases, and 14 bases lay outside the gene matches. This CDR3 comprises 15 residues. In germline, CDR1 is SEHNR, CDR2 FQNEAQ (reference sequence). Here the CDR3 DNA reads TGTGCCAGCTGCCATTCGCCGGACAGGGCCAATACGCAGTATTTT. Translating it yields CASCHSPDRANTQYF.

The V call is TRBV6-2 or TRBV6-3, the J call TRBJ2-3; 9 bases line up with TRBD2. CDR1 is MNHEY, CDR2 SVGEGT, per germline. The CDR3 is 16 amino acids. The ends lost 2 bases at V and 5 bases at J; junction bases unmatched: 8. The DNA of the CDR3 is TGTGCCAGCAGTTACCAGCTAGCGGGGAATAAAGATACGCAGTATTTT. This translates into CASSYQLAGNKDTQYF.

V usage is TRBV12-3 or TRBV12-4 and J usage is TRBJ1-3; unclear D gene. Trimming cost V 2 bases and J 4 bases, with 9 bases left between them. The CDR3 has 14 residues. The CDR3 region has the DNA TGTGCCAGCAGTTTACGGGATTCCGGAAACACCATATATTTT. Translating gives CASSLRDSGNTIYF.

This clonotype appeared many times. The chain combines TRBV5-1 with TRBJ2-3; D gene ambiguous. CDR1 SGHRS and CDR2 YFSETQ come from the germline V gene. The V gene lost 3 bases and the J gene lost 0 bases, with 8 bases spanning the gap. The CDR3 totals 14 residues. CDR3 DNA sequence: TGCGCCAGCAGCTGGACCGACAGCACAGATACGCAGTATTTT. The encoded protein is CASSWTDSTDTQYF.

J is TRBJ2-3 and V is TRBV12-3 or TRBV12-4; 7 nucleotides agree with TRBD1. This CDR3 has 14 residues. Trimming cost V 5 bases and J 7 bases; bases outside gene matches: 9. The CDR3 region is CASSATPGQNTQYF. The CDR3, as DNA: TGTGCCAGCAGTGCTACCCCGGGACAGAATACGCAGTATTTT.

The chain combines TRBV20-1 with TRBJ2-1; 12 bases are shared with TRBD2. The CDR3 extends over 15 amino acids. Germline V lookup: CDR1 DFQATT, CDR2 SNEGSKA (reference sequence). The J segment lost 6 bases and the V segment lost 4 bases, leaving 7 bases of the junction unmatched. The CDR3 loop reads CSAKSLAGGPNEQFF. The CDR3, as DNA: TGCAGTGCTAAATCCCTAGCGGGGGGGCCCAATGAGCAGTTCTTC.

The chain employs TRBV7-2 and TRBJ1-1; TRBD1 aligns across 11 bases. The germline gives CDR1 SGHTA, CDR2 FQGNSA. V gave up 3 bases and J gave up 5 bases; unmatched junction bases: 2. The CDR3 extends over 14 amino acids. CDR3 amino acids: CASSFWDRGTEAFF. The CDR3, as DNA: TGTGCCAGCAGCTTCTGGGACAGGGGGACTGAAGCTTTCTTT.

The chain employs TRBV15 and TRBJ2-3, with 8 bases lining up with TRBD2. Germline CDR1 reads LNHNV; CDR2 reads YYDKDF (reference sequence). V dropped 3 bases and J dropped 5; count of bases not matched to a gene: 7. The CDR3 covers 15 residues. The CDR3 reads CATSRVPLAGDTQYF. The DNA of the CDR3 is TGTGCCACCAGCAGGGTTCCGCTAGCGGGAGATACGCAGTATTTT.

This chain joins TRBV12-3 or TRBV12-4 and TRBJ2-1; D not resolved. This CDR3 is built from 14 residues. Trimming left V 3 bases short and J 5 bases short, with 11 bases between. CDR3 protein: CASSFGRTHNEQFF. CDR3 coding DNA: TGTGCCAGCAGTTTCGGACGAACCCACAATGAGCAGTTCTTC.

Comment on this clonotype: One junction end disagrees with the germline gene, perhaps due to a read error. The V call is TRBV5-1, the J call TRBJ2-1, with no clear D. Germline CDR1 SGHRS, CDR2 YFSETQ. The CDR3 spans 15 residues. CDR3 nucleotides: TGCGCCAGAAGCTTCCCTACGAGCTCCTACAATGAGCAGTTCTTC. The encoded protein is CARSFPTSSYNEQFF.

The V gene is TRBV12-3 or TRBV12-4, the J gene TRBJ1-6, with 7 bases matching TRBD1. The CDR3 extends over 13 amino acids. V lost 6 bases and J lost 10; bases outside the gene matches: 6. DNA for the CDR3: TGTGCCAGCAGCCCAACAGGGGCATCACCCCTCCACTTT. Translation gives CASSPTGASPLHF.

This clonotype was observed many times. DNA for the CDR3: TGTGCCAGCAGCTCCAACGGACAGGGGTACTTTAGGAACACTGAAGCTTTCTTT. Translation gives CASSSNGQGYFRNTEAFF. The rearrangement joins TRBV7-8 to TRBJ1-1; TRBD1 matches at 9 bases. The CDR3 covers 18 residues. The ends lost 4 bases at V and 1 base at J; junction bases unmatched: 13. The germline V gene has CDR1 SGHVS and CDR2 FQNEAQ.

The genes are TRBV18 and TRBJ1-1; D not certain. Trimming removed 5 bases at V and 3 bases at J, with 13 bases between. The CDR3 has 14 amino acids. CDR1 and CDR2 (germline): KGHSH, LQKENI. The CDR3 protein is CASSAALIDTEAFF. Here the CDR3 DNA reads TGTGCCAGCTCAGCAGCCCTCATAGACACTGAAGCTTTCTTT.